This T cell receptor beta chain was found in a study of OX40 agonist ivuxolimab in advanced cancers. Study-wide context: Head and neck, renal cell, melanoma or hepatocellular carcinoma were the cancers that dose-escalation patients had.

The CDR3 is made up of 15 amino acids. CDR1 is MGHRA and CDR2 is YSYEKL in the germline V gene. With 0 bases removed from V and 7 bases from J, the gap between germline ends came to 10 bases. Using immunoSEQ multiplex PCR, the repertoire was profiled, and TCRdb retains in-frame clones only, with some absent. This repertoire shows under 75,000 clones, over 80% found once; its top ten account for less than 0.9%. The TCR sequence derives from an adult with an advanced solid tumor such as melanoma, head and neck, liver or kidney cancer. The chain links TRBV4-1 to TRBJ1-6; D remains unclear. Here the sequenced sample was CD4+ or CD8+ T cells sorted from blood, taken in a trial of the OX40 agonist ivuxolimab. CDR3 residues: CASSQDGRMNSPLHF. Here the CDR3 DNA reads TGCGCCAGCAGCCAAGATGGGAGGATGAATTCACCCCTCCACTTT.